This TCR beta chain was identified during a study of metastatic and nonmetastatic thyroid tumors (dated by TCRdb to 2018 to 2021). For the wider study: For patients with malignant and with benign thyroid disease, the researchers compared repertoires between peripheral blood samples and tumor or nodule tissue samples. The research as a whole found: TCR beta diversity was reported as significantly higher in malignant tumors than in benign nodules, in both blood and tumor samples.

Libraries were constructed by PCR. The reads were generated on an Illumina HiSeq 4000. High-throughput sequencing was used to profile the CDR3 region of the TCR beta-chain in every patient. Regarding the original processing steps: The researchers built a classifier to tell apart papillary thyroid cancer patients with distant metastasis, based on CDR3 differences among clinicopathological groups. The Shannon index was used to assess repertoire diversity, and the Morisita-Horn index was used to assess tumor-blood repertoire similarity. TCRdb ran its own pipeline on the public reads, namely fastp trimming at Q25 and MiXCR clone calling, and kept in-frame beta chains. What appears here as the V and J calls and clone size reflects TCRdb's work, not the paper's. The sample data list 30,000 to 35,000 clones, and about 15% of these were observed just once. Jointly, the top ten make up 19% of the sample. This clone was picked up many times. Which antigen it targets is not known. Qualities for individual bases were not recorded, and no much larger clone is one base off.

None of the patients had been given any treatment before thyroid surgery. Patient clinical samples collected from the early 2010s to the late 2010s were retrospectively analysed using T-cell receptor beta sequencing. This sequence originates from a male donor with papillary thyroid cancer or a benign thyroid nodule (not recorded which). Some clones in this sample may be carry-over from other donors' samples. The sample consisted of blood.

The CDR3 protein: CASSLIDGEQYF. The sequenced DNA is TGTGCCAGCAGCTTGATAGACGGCGAGCAGTACTTC. The chain was built from TRBV7-8 and TRBJ2-7; the D gene lacks a confident call. Cut back by 3 bases and 6 bases, the V and J ends lie 9 bases apart. Spanning cysteine to phenylalanine, the CDR3 consists of 12 amino acids. The DNA shown is the 36-base CDR3, in frame from base 1. The germline V gene supplies CDR1 SGHVS and CDR2 FQNEAQ.